The T cell receptor (beta chain) described here comes from a study of Ad26.COV2.S vaccination and SARS-CoV-2 variants. In regard to this clone: Its antigen is not known.

Germline loops: CDR1 MDHEN, CDR2 SYDVKM. V shed 8 bases and J shed 4 bases, with 8 bases lying between them. The CDR3 totals 11 residues. This sample's treatment: 15 to 20 received Ad26.COV2.S at low or high dose, single or two shots; about 5 received placebo; per-sample allocation not given. After the first vaccine or placebo injection, samples were drawn on day 63. The donor's status was that of an adult aged 18-55 years in Boston. Regarding the study as a whole: A substantial breadth of spike-specific CD8+ and CD4+ T cell responses after vaccination has been reported.

Using immunoSEQ multiplex PCR, the repertoire was profiled, and TCRdb retains in-frame clones only, with some absent. This table holds 350,000 to 400,000 clones, around 91% found once. The receptor was isolated from a person aged 18 to 65 who received the Ad26.COV2.S COVID-19 vaccine or a placebo. V usage is TRBV28 and J usage is TRBJ1-2; TRBD1 is a possible D gene (5 bases). The specimen comprised peripheral blood, sampled in a trial of Ad26.COV2.S vaccine versus placebo. The CDR3 loop is CASDRGYGYTF. CDR3 nucleotides: TGTGCCAGCGATAGGGGCTATGGCTACACCTTC.